These T cell receptor beta chains were read from a single sample in a study of blood T cell repertoires in COVID-19. Produced via immunoSEQ multiplex PCR; TCRdb's table is partial and in-frame only. The sample contains about 64,000 clones, roughly 84% of which appear only once. The sequenced material came from peripheral blood. These receptors all stem from a man between 65 and 85 years old with acute or convalescent COVID-19. CDR3s include the opening cysteine and the closing phenylalanine or tryptophan. Fields, in order: D gene, V gene, clone size, J gene, CDR3 DNA, CDR3 protein. D genes are given only for firm matches. Clone sizes are given selectively: once, few, many, or a class where the clone is expanded.

D: -; V: TRBV3-1/TRBV3-2; size: -; J: TRBJ2-1; DNA: TGTGCCAGCAGCCAAGCTAGCAATGAGCAGTTCTTC; CDR3: CASSQASNEQFF
D: TRBD1; V: TRBV28; size: -; J: TRBJ1-2; DNA: TGTGCCAGCAGTTCCTCGGGACAGGGAAACTATGGCTACACCTTC; CDR3: CASSSSGQGNYGYTF
D: -; V: TRBV7-8; size: -; J: TRBJ1-4; DNA: TGTGCCAGCAGCTCATACGGACAAGAAGAAAAACTGTTTTTT; CDR3: CASSSYGQEEKLFF
D: TRBD2; V: TRBV5-4; size: -; J: TRBJ2-1; DNA: TGTGCCAGCAGCTTGGGAGCGGGGGGACCTATCGGGAATGAGCAGTTCTTC; CDR3: CASSLGAGGPIGNEQFF
D: -; V: TRBV28; size: -; J: TRBJ1-4; DNA: TGTGCCAGCAGTTTGTTGACAGCGATCATTAATGAAAAACTGTTTTTT; CDR3: CASSLLTAIINEKLFF
D: TRBD1; V: TRBV28; size: once; J: TRBJ1-3; DNA: TGTGCCAGCACGGGACAGGGAACATCTGGAAACACCATATATTTT; CDR3: CASTGQGTSGNTIYF
D: -; V: TRBV4-2; size: -; J: TRBJ2-2; DNA: TGTGCCAGCAGCCAAGGTGTGGGAGGGAACACCGGGGAGCTGTTTTTT; CDR3: CASSQGVGGNTGELFF
D: TRBD1; V: TRBV9; size: -; J: TRBJ2-1; DNA: TGTGCCAGCAGCGTACAGGACAGGGTTAATGAGCAGTTCTTC; CDR3: CASSVQDRVNEQFF
D: -; V: TRBV14; size: -; J: TRBJ2-5; DNA: TGTGCCAGCAGCCAAAGAATTAGGGGGGAGACCCAGTACTTC; CDR3: CASSQRIRGETQYF
D: -; V: TRBV24-1; size: -; J: TRBJ1-2; DNA: TGTGCCACCAGTGATTTGCGCTATGGCTACACCTTC; CDR3: CATSDLRYGYTF
D: TRBD1; V: TRBV5-6; size: once; J: TRBJ2-3; DNA: TGTGCCAGCAGCCTAAAGGACAGGGGAAGCACAGATACGCAGTATTTT; CDR3: CASSLKDRGSTDTQYF
D: TRBD1; V: TRBV18; size: -; J: TRBJ1-2; DNA: TGTGCCAGCTCAGAGGGACAGGACTATGGCTACACCTTC; CDR3: CASSEGQDYGYTF
D: -; V: TRBV7-8; size: -; J: TRBJ1-3; DNA: TGTGCCAGCAGCGTGACAGGTTTCTCTGGAAACACCATATATTTT; CDR3: CASSVTGFSGNTIYF
D: TRBD1; V: TRBV7-9; size: -; J: TRBJ1-2; DNA: TGTGCCAGCAGCTTGGGGGGACAGGGGGCTAGTGGCTACACCTTC; CDR3: CASSLGGQGASGYTF
D: -; V: TRBV20-1; size: -; J: TRBJ2-2; DNA: TGCAGTGCTAGTCGGAACACCGGGGAGCTGTTTTTT; CDR3: CSASRNTGELFF
D: TRBD1; V: TRBV19; size: once; J: TRBJ2-5; DNA: TGTGCCAGTAGGGGGGACAGTGCCTTTCAAGAGACCCAGTACTTC; CDR3: CASRGDSAFQETQYF
D: -; V: TRBV29-1; size: -; J: TRBJ2-1; DNA: TGCAGCGTTGATCGGACAGCAATTACCTACAATGAGCAGTTCTTC; CDR3: CSVDRTAITYNEQFF
D: -; V: TRBV19; size: -; J: TRBJ1-2; DNA: TGTGCCAGTAGTTACGCCGGGAGCAGGTCCTATGGCTACACCTTC; CDR3: CASSYAGSRSYGYTF
D: -; V: TRBV2; size: -; J: TRBJ2-7; DNA: TGTGCCAGCAGTATATACGAGCAGTACTTC; CDR3: CASSIYEQYF
D: TRBD1; V: TRBV2; size: -; J: TRBJ1-4; DNA: TGTGCCAGTATTAGGGACAGTGAAAAACTGTTTTTT; CDR3: CASIRDSEKLFF
D: -; V: TRBV28; size: few; J: TRBJ1-4; DNA: TGTGCCAGCAGTAGAGTTGGTGAAAAACTGTTTTTT; CDR3: CASSRVGEKLFF
D: TRBD1; V: TRBV29-1; size: once; J: TRBJ2-2; DNA: TGCAGCGGTCGACAGGGGGCGACCGGGGAGCTGTTTTTT; CDR3: CSGRQGATGELFF